This passage covers 31 T cell receptor beta chains from one sample sequenced in a study of T cell responses to AZD1222 COVID-19 vaccine. Measured with immunoSEQ multiplex PCR; TCRdb has only the in-frame clones, and not every one. The sample records some 150,000 clones, about nine tenths being singletons. Sequencing used peripheral blood, obtained on day 0 of MenACWY control vaccination. These receptors all stem from an adult in good health.

V usage is TRBV19 and J usage is TRBJ1-3; D possibly corresponds to TRBD1 (5 bases). Germline-derived CDR1 and CDR2 are LNHDA and SQIVND (reference sequence). This CDR3 contains 16 residues. V shed 7 bases and J shed 3 bases, with 19 bases lying between them. This chain's CDR3 is CASTFSSGIVGNTIYF. The CDR3 nucleotides are TGTGCCAGTACCTTCTCTTCAGGGATAGTTGGAAACACCATATATTTT.

The chain uses TRBV9 and TRBJ2-1; TRBD2 might be the D (6 bases). V lost 4 bases and J 0 bases, leaving 11 bases between the germline ends. Per the germline V gene, CDR1 is SGDLS and CDR2 is YYNGEE. The CDR3 has 15 residues. Here the CDR3 reads CASSPTSYSYNEQFF. CDR3 in DNA: TGTGCCAGCAGCCCCACTAGCTACTCCTACAATGAGCAGTTCTTC.

The chain combines TRBV28 with TRBJ1-2; 8 nucleotides agree with TRBD1. V was pared by 3 bases and J by 8 bases, with 2 bases of the junction left unmatched. This CDR3 is 12 amino acids long. The germline CDR1 and CDR2 sequences are MDHEN and SYDVKM. In DNA, the CDR3 is TGTGCCAGCAGTTTGACAGGGGAGGGCTACACCTTC. Protein product: CASSLTGEGYTF.

This chain links TRBV2 with TRBJ1-3; D is unclear. Germline CDR1 SNHLY, CDR2 FYNNEI. The CDR3 consists of 17 residues. V dropped 4 bases and J dropped 6 bases, with 22 bases sitting between them. CDR3 sequence reads: CASSVASGGRGSNTIYF. The CDR3 DNA sequence: TGTGCCAGCAGTGTGGCTTCAGGAGGGCGAGGGTCAAACACCATATATTTT.

This chain links TRBV6-5 with TRBJ1-2, with a tentative D call TRBD1 (6 bases). The CDR3 has 13 amino acids. Germline-derived CDR1 and CDR2 are MNHEY and SVGAGI. Trimming took 0 bases from V and 7 from J, leaving 9 bases between them. Here the CDR3 DNA reads TGTGCCAGCAGTTACTCTGGGGGCTCTGGCTACACCTTC. Translating gives CASSYSGGSGYTF.

The chain has TRBV6-5 and TRBJ1-1; D ambiguous. V dropped 6 bases and J dropped 1 base, with 15 bases sitting between them. CDR1 is MNHEY and CDR2 is SVGAGI in the germline V gene. The CDR3 is 15 amino acids. CDR3 sequence: CASRAGWIPNTEAFF. For the CDR3, the DNA is TGTGCCAGCAGGGCCGGGTGGATCCCGAACACTGAAGCTTTCTTT.

The chain links TRBV30 to TRBJ1-1; perhaps TRBD1 as D (5 bases). Germline CDR1 GTSNPN, CDR2 SVGIG (reference sequence). This CDR3 has 13 residues. V was pared by 5 bases and J by 4 bases, with 14 bases between. As DNA, the CDR3 is TGTGCCTGGGAGGGGCAGGGTGGCACTGAAGCTTTCTTT. Translating it yields CAWEGQGGTEAFF.

Remarks on this clone: One end of the junction varies from germline; a read error may be responsible. The chain combines TRBV12-3 or TRBV12-4 with TRBJ2-5; unclear D gene. The CDR3 runs 13 residues. Here the CDR3 reads CASSLGAKETQYF. CDR3 in DNA: TGTGCCAGCAGCTTAGGAGCTAAAGAGACCCAGTACTTC.

The V gene is TRBV30, the J gene TRBJ1-1; possible D gene TRBD1, 6 bases. Germline V gene lookup returns CDR1 GTSNPN and CDR2 SVGIG (reference sequence). This CDR3 region has 15 residues. The ends were cut back, 5 bases at V and 3 bases at J, with 19 bases in the middle. This chain's CDR3 is CAWGRDPGHYTEAFF. As DNA, the CDR3 is TGTGCCTGGGGACGGGATCCGGGACATTACACTGAAGCTTTCTTT.

The chain employs TRBV25-1 and TRBJ2-7; maybe TRBD1 (6 bases). Trimming stripped 2 bases from V and 7 bases from J, with 21 bases between. Germline values: CDR1 MGHDK, CDR2 SYGVNS. This CDR3 comprises 16 residues. The CDR3 DNA reads TGTGCCAGCAGTGAACAGACAGGACCTTCTAGCTGGGAGCAGTACTTC. This sequence encodes CASSEQTGPSSWEQYF.

This chain joins TRBV5-8 and TRBJ1-2; D may be TRBD1 (5 bases). Trimming took off 4 bases at V and 4 bases at J, with 14 bases between the two ends. Per germline, CDR1 SGHTS and CDR2 YDEGEE. The CDR3 contains 14 residues. This chain's CDR3 is CASSPSGRGYGYTF. CDR3 bases: TGTGCCAGCAGCCCTTCTGGGAGGGGCTATGGCTACACCTTC.

This sequence joins TRBV6-5 and TRBJ2-1; TRBD2 agrees at 13 bases. This CDR3 region has 15 residues. Per germline, CDR1 MNHEY and CDR2 SVGAGI. Trimming cost V 7 bases and J 10 bases; bases outside gene matches: 10. The CDR3 nucleotides read TGTGCCAGCAAAAAACTAGCGGGAGGGCCTGTCGAGCAGTTCTTC. Protein sequence: CASKKLAGGPVEQFF.

The chain has TRBV19 and TRBJ2-1; 7 bases are shared with TRBD2. The CDR3 contains 15 residues. The ends lost 0 bases at V and 8 bases at J; junction bases unmatched: 7. Per germline, CDR1 LNHDA and CDR2 SQIVND (reference sequence). CDR3 region: CASSIDVGGRDEQFF. The CDR3 DNA is TGTGCCAGTAGTATAGATGTTGGGGGGAGGGATGAGCAGTTCTTC.

V is TRBV14 and J is TRBJ2-5; D ambiguous. This CDR3 region has 15 residues. Per the germline V gene, CDR1 is SGHDN and CDR2 is FVKESK. The V and J ends lost 0 bases and 5 bases respectively, with 13 bases between them. The CDR3 DNA reads TGTGCCAGCAGCCAAGAAACAACCACGAGGGAGACCCAGTACTTC. Its translation is CASSQETTTRETQYF.

The rearrangement links TRBV7-9 to TRBJ2-7, with 9 nucleotides matching TRBD2. The CDR3 totals 13 residues. CDR1 SEHNR and CDR2 FQNEAQ come from the germline V gene (reference sequence). With 5 bases clipped from V and 6 bases from J, the junction kept 5 bases outside the gene matches. The CDR3 region is CASSLSSGVEQYF. DNA for the CDR3: TGTGCCAGCAGCCTGTCTAGCGGGGTCGAGCAGTACTTC. Full variable domain (remainder filled in from reference TRBV7-9 and TRBJ2-7): DTGVSQNPRHKITKRGQNVTFRCDPISEHNRLYWYRQTLGQGPEFLTYFQNEAQLEKSRLLSDRFSAERPKGSFSTLEIQRTEQGDSAMYLCASSLSSGVEQYFGPGTRLTVT.

The chain uses TRBV2 and TRBJ2-7, with 8 bases lining up with TRBD2. From germline, CDR1 is SNHLY and CDR2 FYNNEI. The CDR3 sequence is 15 residues long. The ends lost 5 bases at V and 2 bases at J; junction bases unmatched: 8. The CDR3 bases are TGTGCCAGCAGTTTTAGCGGGGATCGCACCTACGAGCAGTACTTC. It encodes CASSFSGDRTYEQYF.

The V call is TRBV5-4, the J call TRBJ1-1, with TRBD1 as a possible D gene (6 bases). V lost 3 bases and J 8 bases, leaving 8 bases between the germline ends. The germline V gene has CDR1 SGHNT and CDR2 YYREEE (reference sequence). The CDR3 contains 11 residues. CDR3 in DNA: TGTGCCAGCAGCTCCGACAGGGAAGCTTTCTTT. It yields the protein CASSSDREAFF. Supplemented by reference TRBV5-4 and TRBJ1-1, the full variable domain reads ETGVTQSPTHLIKTRGQQVTLRCSSQSGHNTVSWYQQALGQGPQFIFQYYREEENGRGNFPPRFSGLQFPNYSSELNVNALELDDSALYLCASSSDREAFFGQGTRLTVV.

V usage is TRBV19 and J usage is TRBJ1-5; D gene unclear. There are 16 residues in the CDR3. Trimming pared 1 base from V and 1 base from J, leaving 11 bases between. Germline V CDR1 and CDR2: LNHDA, SQIVND (reference sequence). CDR3 coding DNA: TGTGCCAGTAGTATAGTAGCACAGCCAAGCAATCAGCCCCAGCATTTT. Translating gives CASSIVAQPSNQPQHF.

Written as DNA, the CDR3 is TGTGCCAGCTCACCGACTCGGGAGGACACCATATATTTT. This encodes CASSPTREDTIYF. This sequence joins TRBV18 and TRBJ1-3; D remains unclear. Germline V CDR1 and CDR2: KGHSH, LQKENI. This CDR3 has 13 residues. The ends were cut back, 3 bases at V and 8 bases at J, with 11 bases in the middle.

This chain links TRBV5-4 with TRBJ2-7, with 12 bases matching TRBD1. The CDR3 consists of 14 residues. In germline, CDR1 is SGHNT, CDR2 YYREEE (reference sequence). The junction had 3 bases not matched to a gene; V was cut back by 4 bases and J by 4 bases. This chain's CDR3 is CASSPGQGAYEQYF. As DNA, the CDR3 is TGTGCCAGCAGCCCGGGACAGGGGGCGTACGAGCAGTACTTC.

V usage is TRBV15 and J usage is TRBJ1-1, with D hard to call. Deletions cut 1 base from V and 4 bases from J, with 7 bases between. This CDR3 has 13 amino acids. Germline lookup yields CDR1 LNHNV and CDR2 YYDKDF (reference sequence). The CDR3 region is CATSRGLRTEAFF. The CDR3 nucleotides are TGTGCCACCAGCAGAGGGCTCCGCACTGAAGCTTTCTTT.

The chain recombines TRBV6-5 with TRBJ2-5; D is perhaps TRBD1 (7 bases). Trimming took 6 bases from V and 4 from J, leaving 12 bases between them. Germline lookup yields CDR1 MNHEY and CDR2 SVGAGI. This CDR3 contains 13 residues. The DNA for the CDR3 is TGTGCCAGCAGAAGACAGGGAGGAGAGACCCAGTACTTC. This gives the protein CASRRQGGETQYF.

This rearrangement joins TRBV3-1 (or the pseudogene TRBV3-2) to TRBJ2-7, with no clear D. Germline V gives CDR1 LGHDT, CDR2 YNNKEL (reference sequence). The CDR3 totals 14 residues. V lost 1 base, J lost 1 base, and 8 bases lay in between. The CDR3, as DNA: TGTGCCAGCAGCCAAGGAAGTAAATCCTACGAGCAGTACTTC. It encodes CASSQGSKSYEQYF.

V gene TRBV28 combines with J gene TRBJ1-4; D gene unclear. Trimming pared 7 bases from V and 5 bases from J, leaving 11 bases between. Germline assignment: CDR1 MDHEN and CDR2 SYDVKM. The CDR3 runs to 13 residues. This chain's CDR3 is CASIPGPNEKLFF. The DNA of the CDR3 is TGTGCCAGCATCCCAGGTCCCAATGAAAAACTGTTTTTT.

V is TRBV30 and J is TRBJ2-7; 10 positions match TRBD2. V lost 5 bases and J lost 4; bases outside the gene matches: 8. This CDR3 is 14 amino acids long. The V gene's germline CDR1 is GTSNPN and CDR2 SVGIG (reference sequence). The CDR3 region is CAWDASGSSYEQYF. CDR3 sequence (DNA): TGTGCCTGGGATGCTAGCGGGAGTTCATACGAGCAGTACTTC.

The gene calls are TRBV2 and TRBJ2-3, with 8 bases aligning to TRBD2. The trim removed 9 bases at V and 0 bases at J, leaving 11 bases unmatched. Germline loops: CDR1 SNHLY, CDR2 FYNNEI. CDR3 size: 16 residues. CDR3 region: CARTLGTSFSTDTQYF. CDR3 coding DNA: TGTGCCAGAACCCTCGGGACTAGTTTTAGCACAGATACGCAGTATTTT.

The V call is TRBV27, the J call TRBJ2-7; D is uncertain. There are 16 residues in the CDR3. Germline loops: CDR1 MNHEY, CDR2 SMNVEV (reference sequence). V was pared by 3 bases and J by 3 bases, with 18 bases between. DNA for the CDR3: TGTGCCAGCAGTTTTTCTCCGGGTCAGTCTTACTACGAGCAGTACTTC. Translation: CASSFSPGQSYYEQYF.

V is TRBV27 and J is TRBJ2-2, with TRBD1 matching 7 bases. V lost 4 bases to trimming and J lost 1 base; unmatched junction nucleotides: 3. This CDR3 comprises 15 residues. CDR1 is MNHEY, CDR2 SMNVEV, per germline (reference sequence). This chain's CDR3 is CASSSRDRNTGELFF. The CDR3 nucleotides are TGTGCCAGCAGTTCCCGGGACAGGAACACCGGGGAGCTGTTTTTT.

The chain has TRBV5-1 and TRBJ2-7; 7 bases are shared with TRBD2. The CDR3 is made up of 16 amino acids. Germline CDR1 is SGHRS and CDR2 is YFSETQ. The trim removed 3 bases at V and 0 bases at J, leaving 9 bases unmatched. DNA for the CDR3: TGCGCCAGCAGCTCCACTGGGGGGGTGAGCTCCTACGAGCAGTACTTC. It codes for CASSSTGGVSSYEQYF.

The chain carries TRBV19 and TRBJ1-5, with D possibly being TRBD1 (5 bases). Trimming took 4 bases from V and 4 from J, leaving 8 bases between them. This CDR3 spans 13 amino acids. The germline V gene encodes CDR1 LNHDA and CDR2 SQIVND (reference sequence). The DNA of the CDR3 is TGTGCCAGTAGTAGGGCAGGGAATCAGCCCCAGCATTTT. Amino acid sequence: CASSRAGNQPQHF.

The chain uses TRBV6-2 or TRBV6-3 and TRBJ2-1, with 7 bases identical to TRBD2. The germline V gene encodes CDR1 MNHEY and CDR2 SVGEGT. The CDR3 has 15 residues. Germline trimming cut 2 bases from V and 3 bases from J; bases unmatched to any gene: 4. CDR3 residues: CASSYQLALYNEQFF. CDR3 bases: TGTGCCAGCAGTTACCAACTAGCGCTCTACAATGAGCAGTTCTTC.